The entry below describes one T cell receptor beta chain. Its binding antigen is unknown. Base qualities are not recorded, but no much larger clone differs from it by a single base. The library was generated by PCR. Sequencing instrument: Illumina HiSeq 4000. High-throughput sequencing was used to profile the TCR beta-chain CDR3 region of every patient. Per the authors' processing: A classifier to discriminate distant-metastatic papillary thyroid cancer patients was built from CDR3 differences across clinicopathological groups. To measure repertoire diversity the researchers used the Shannon index, while the Morisita-Horn index served to gauge how similar the tumor and blood repertoires were. The public sequencing data were trimmed at Q25 with fastp and processed into clonotypes with MiXCR by TCRdb, which kept only in-frame beta chains. The V and J calls here are based on TCRdb, not the publication. Recorded for this sample are under 35,000 clones; roughly a fifth of them occurred a single time. The ten largest clones capture around 21% of the sample.

None of the patients had been given any treatment before thyroid surgery. Using T-cell receptor beta sequencing, the researchers looked back retrospectively at clinical samples from patients, gathered between about 2011 and 2019. V and J lose 8 bases and 2 bases, and a span of 12 bases separates them. CDR1 DFQATT and CDR2 SNEGSKA are derived from the germline V gene (reference sequence). From cysteine to phenylalanine, the CDR3 is 12 amino acids long. Only the CDR3 portion is preserved as DNA: 36 bases, with reading frame beginning at the first base. The sample comes from a study of metastatic and nonmetastatic thyroid tumors (TCRdb year 2020). Study-level background: For patients with malignant and with benign thyroid disease, the researchers compared repertoires between peripheral blood samples and tumor or nodule tissue samples.

What the study reported, not specific to this receptor: TCR beta diversity was reported as significantly higher in malignant tumors than in benign nodules, in both blood and tumor samples.

This sequence was found in a female donor with papillary thyroid cancer or a benign thyroid nodule (not recorded which). Some clones in this sample may be carry-over from other donors' samples. The chain employs TRBV20-1 and TRBJ1-2; the D gene assignment is ambiguous. The source material was blood. CDR3 sequence: CSSPFRNYGYTF. The DNA is as follows: TGCAGTTCCCCCTTCCGAAACTATGGCTACACCTTC.